This T cell receptor (beta chain) was recovered during a study of blood T cell repertoires in COVID-19. At the level of the study: COVID-19 samples, acute and convalescent, were from the United States, Italy and Spain. Sample material is recorded as cDNA or gDNA derived from T cells, B-cell-depleted T cells, or PBMCs.

Generated by immunoSEQ multiplex PCR, the TCRdb table keeps only in-frame clones and is missing some. The sample yields 150,000 to 250,000 clones, roughly 92% seen once. The ends were cut back, 6 bases at V and 7 bases at J, with 18 bases in the middle. CDR3 length: 14 residues. Germline V gene lookup returns CDR1 WNHNN and CDR2 SYGVQD (reference sequence). The TCR comes from a man aged 30 to 39 with COVID-19, enrolled during active disease. V gene TRBV10-1 combines with J gene TRBJ1-2; D not certain. Sequencing was done on a sample of peripheral blood. The CDR3 protein is CASSEAGYDRGYTF. Here the CDR3 DNA reads TGCGCCAGCAGCGAGGCCGGGTATGATCGTGGCTACACCTTC.